This record covers a single TCR beta chain. This entry comes from a study of CD8 T cells in Susac syndrome. The RNA input was roughly 0.45 to 1 ug, and it was reverse transcribed with random hexamers. Each CDR3 protein is one row after TCRdb ran MiXCR on the immunoSEQ multiplex PCR reads. Of tens of thousands of distinct CDR3 sequences in the sample, around 96% were seen once. After removal of 4 bases from V and 8 bases from J, the junction contained 7 bases not matched to a gene. Germline lookup yields CDR1 GTSNPN and CDR2 SVGIG (reference sequence). The CDR3 is 12 residues long. The gene calls are TRBV30 and TRBJ1-1; 7 nucleotides line up with TRBD1. The receptor comes from a human donor with multiple sclerosis. Sequencing used CD4+ T cells from PBMCs. The CDR3 bases are TGTGCCTGGAACCCCTGGACAGGCGAAGCTTTCTTT. As protein: CAWNPWTGEAFF.